This TCR beta chain derives from a study of blood T cell repertoires in COVID-19. The overall study: Sample material is recorded as cDNA or gDNA derived from T cells, B-cell-depleted T cells, or PBMCs.

Sequenced by immunoSEQ multiplex PCR; TCRdb stores in-frame clones only, minus some. The sample lists roughly 190,000 clones, 80% to 90% occurring once. CDR1 SGHDT and CDR2 YYEEEE come from the germline V gene. The CDR3 runs 12 residues. With 6 bases clipped from V and 3 bases from J, the junction kept 2 bases outside the gene matches. This receptor was obtained from a man in his fifties or sixties with active or convalescent COVID-19. Source material: peripheral blood. The rearrangement links TRBV5-6 to TRBJ2-7, with 8 nucleotides matching TRBD1. CDR3 sequence: CASNGQGYEQYF. The CDR3 nucleotides read TGTGCCAGCAACGGACAGGGCTACGAGCAGTACTTC.